The present T cell receptor beta chain was sequenced within a study of T cells in Graves' hyperthyroidism and ophthalmopathy. Amplification targeted TCR beta CDR3 regions from RNA transcripts. RT-PCR in the first round (using the HTBI primer set) targeted the TCR CDR3. TCRdb reanalysed the multiplex PCR reads using MiXCR and keeps one entry per CDR3 protein. The sample lists about 570,000 distinct CDR3 sequences; around 46% were seen once. This clonotype was seen more than once but under ten times. Researchers barred patients who had uncontrolled infection, other autoimmune disease, pregnancy or lactation. Diagnosis rested on symptoms, serum thyroxine and TRAb, thyroid ultrasound, and orbital computed tomography. In germline, CDR1 is LNHDA, CDR2 SQIVND (reference sequence). The CDR3 is made up of 14 amino acids. Losses at the gene ends were 10 bases for V and 6 bases for J; bases not matched to a gene: 5.

The sample taken for sequencing was peripheral blood or thyroid tissue (not recorded which). V usage is TRBV19 and J usage is TRBJ2-2, with 13 positions matching TRBD2. This sequence originates from an adult woman with Graves' disease, either hyperthyroidism or ophthalmopathy (not recorded which). CDR3 amino acids: CATGTSGTPGELFF. CDR3 in DNA: TGTGCCACCGGGACTAGCGGGACCCCCGGGGAGCTGTTTTTT.